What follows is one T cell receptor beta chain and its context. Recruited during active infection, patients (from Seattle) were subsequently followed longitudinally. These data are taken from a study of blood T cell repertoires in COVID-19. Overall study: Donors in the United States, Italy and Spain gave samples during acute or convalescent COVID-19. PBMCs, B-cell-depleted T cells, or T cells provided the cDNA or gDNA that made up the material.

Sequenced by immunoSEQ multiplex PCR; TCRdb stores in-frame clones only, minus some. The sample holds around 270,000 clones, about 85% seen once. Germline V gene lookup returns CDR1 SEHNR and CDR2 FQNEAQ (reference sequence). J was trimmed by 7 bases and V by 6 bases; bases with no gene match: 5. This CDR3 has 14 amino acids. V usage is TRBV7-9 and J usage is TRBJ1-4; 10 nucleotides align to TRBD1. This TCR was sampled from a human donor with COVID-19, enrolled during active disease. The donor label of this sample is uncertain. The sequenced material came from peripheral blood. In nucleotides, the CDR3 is TGTGCCAGCAGTCTAGGGACAGGGGTTGAAAAACTGTTTTTT. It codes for CASSLGTGVEKLFF. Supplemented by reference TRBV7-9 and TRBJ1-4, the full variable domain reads DTGVSQNPRHKITKRGQNVTFRCDPISEHNRLYWYRQTLGQGPEFLTYFQNEAQLEKSRLLSDRFSAERPKGSFSTLEIQRTEQGDSAMYLCASSLGTGVEKLFFGSGTQLSVL.